This T cell receptor beta chain was recovered during a study of CD8 T cells in ankylosing spondylitis. Findings and limits, study-wide: Earlier reports found some motif variants in synovial fluid and blood in reactive arthritis. In ankylosing spondylitis blood, a motif of roughly 8 highly homologous TCR beta variants appeared characteristic. Reports say disease-linked clones showed up significantly more in matched ankylosing spondylitis synovial fluid.

Points on this clonotype: No antigen is known for it.

This CDR3 spans 12 amino acids. With 3 bases removed from V and 7 bases from J, the gap between germline ends came to 7 bases. CDR1 and CDR2 from the germline V gene are SGHVS and FQNEAQ. 5'-RACE, quantitative and with molecular barcodes, yielded the TCR beta libraries. TCRdb re-called the 5' RACE reads through MiXCR, storing one row per CDR3 protein. The table includes under 250,000 distinct CDR3 sequences, over 30% detected once. The chain combines TRBV7-8 with TRBJ2-1; D tentatively reads TRBD1 or TRBD2 (5 bases each). The clonotype originates from a male donor with ankylosing spondylitis or in good health (not recorded which). Material for sequencing was blood, either unsorted or a sorted T cell fraction (not recorded which). The CDR3 DNA reads TGTGCCAGCAGCTTCTGGGGGAATGAGCAGTTCTTC. Its protein product is CASSFWGNEQFF.